The 25 T cell receptor beta chains in this list originate from one sample, sequenced in a study of monozygotic twins with inflammatory bowel disease. TCRdb re-analyzed the 5' RACE reads; it lists each CDR3 protein once, without DNA. The sample spans some 330,000 distinct CDR3 sequences; the ten largest clones claim roughly 5.3%. Input material: blood. These TCRs come from a human donor with ulcerative colitis or Crohn's disease, or a healthy co-twin of an affected twin (not recorded which).

The rearrangement joins TRBV18 to TRBJ2-1; TCRdb calls TRBD1, which cannot be checked without DNA. From germline, CDR1 is KGHSH and CDR2 LQKENI. The CDR3 has 14 residues. CDR3 residues: CASSPPPGYIEQFF.

J is TRBJ2-2 and V is TRBV10-3. In germline, CDR1 is ENHRY, CDR2 SYGVKD. The CDR3 is made up of 13 amino acids. The chain's CDR3 is CAISGLYTGELFF.

This rearrangement joins TRBV4-3 to TRBJ2-7; TCRdb names TRBD2, which stays unverified in the absence of DNA. Germline V gene data show CDR1 as LGHNA and CDR2 as YSLEER. The CDR3 extends over 15 amino acids. This CDR3 reads CASSQEDLSSYEQYF.

This chain uses TRBV20-1 with TRBJ2-7; without DNA, the TCRdb call of TRBD2 cannot be checked. The CDR3 covers 16 residues. In germline, CDR1 is DFQATT, CDR2 SNEGSKA (reference sequence). The CDR3 sequence: CSAGTSGSRRLYEQYF.

The chain recombines TRBV9 with TRBJ1-1; TCRdb's D call, TRBD1, is unchecked because there is no DNA. This CDR3 has 12 amino acids. CDR1 is SGDLS and CDR2 is YYNGEE in the germline V gene. CDR3 protein: CASSPQGTEAFF.

The chain recombines TRBV28 with TRBJ2-5; TCRdb returns TRBD2, unconfirmable since there is no DNA. From germline, CDR1 is MDHEN and CDR2 SYDVKM. The CDR3 is 17 amino acids. CDR3 amino acids: CASSPSSGVLREETQYF.

V and J are TRBV12-3 or TRBV12-4 and TRBJ1-2. This CDR3 comprises 16 residues. CDR3 protein: CASSFYPGRDGYGYTF.

The rearrangement joins TRBV12-3 or TRBV12-4 to TRBJ2-7; the D gene TCRdb calls, TRBD1, cannot be checked with no DNA. This CDR3 has 13 amino acids. The CDR3 loop reads CASRRRTGSEQYF.

The V gene is TRBV20-1, the J gene TRBJ2-1. Germline V gene lookup returns CDR1 DFQATT and CDR2 SNEGSKA (reference sequence). This CDR3 region has 13 residues. CDR3 sequence: CSASLSSYNEQFF.

The rearrangement uses TRBV19 and TRBJ2-5; TCRdb's D call, TRBD1, is unchecked because there is no DNA. Germline CDR1 is LNHDA and CDR2 is SQIVND (reference sequence). The CDR3 has 18 amino acids. CDR3: CASSPTRTGGQGRETQYF.

The chain uses TRBV5-1 and TRBJ2-5; TCRdb lists TRBD1, though no DNA is available to test this call. The CDR3 has 14 amino acids. Per the germline V gene, CDR1 is SGHRS and CDR2 is YFSETQ. Here the CDR3 reads CASSGGQREETQYF.

V is TRBV4-3 and J is TRBJ2-3; checking the TCRdb D call of TRBD1 is not possible without DNA. The length of the CDR3 is 17 residues. Per the germline V gene, CDR1 is LGHNA and CDR2 is YSLEER. CDR3 region: CASSQEWETGGADTQYF.

The chain links TRBV5-1 to TRBJ2-3; TCRdb's D gene call, TRBD1, goes unchecked for lack of DNA. The CDR3 consists of 17 residues. CDR1 and CDR2 from the germline V gene are SGHRS and YFSETQ. This chain's CDR3 is CASSTRGVLTTTDTQYF.

V and J are TRBV29-1 and TRBJ2-1; the TCRdb D gene call, TRBD1, has no DNA to confirm it. The CDR3 runs to 14 residues. Germline V gene sequence: CDR1 SQVTM, CDR2 ANQGSEA. The CDR3 spells CSVDQGGAYNEQFF.

The chain recombines TRBV9 with TRBJ2-7; TCRdb's assignment of TRBD1 cannot be checked, as there is no DNA. The germline gives CDR1 SGDLS, CDR2 YYNGEE. The CDR3 sequence is 15 residues long. The CDR3 sequence is CASSVGGTGMFGQYF.

The chain has TRBV7-2 and TRBJ2-1. The CDR3 extends over 14 amino acids. Germline loops: CDR1 SGHTA, CDR2 FQGNSA. Here the CDR3 reads CASSARHVYNEQFF.

V and J are TRBV7-8 and TRBJ2-3. The CDR3 is 11 residues long. Germline-derived CDR1 and CDR2 are SGHVS and FQNEAQ. The CDR3 is CASSFGEAQYF. The full variable domain, its missing parts supplied by reference TRBV7-8 and TRBJ2-3, is GAGVSQSPRYKVAKRGQDVALRCDPISGHVSLFWYQQALGQGPEFLTYFQNEAQLDKSGLPSDRFFAERPEGSVSTLKIQRTQQEDSAVYLCASSFGEAQYFGPGTRLTVL.

The V call is TRBV19, the J call TRBJ2-1; the D call from TCRdb, TRBD1, cannot be confirmed without DNA. Looked up from germline, CDR1 is LNHDA and CDR2 is SQIVND (reference sequence). The CDR3 is 13 amino acids. The CDR3 region is CASSMGWGNEQFF. Filled out from reference TRBV19 and TRBJ2-1, the complete variable domain reads DGGITQSPKYLFRKEGQNVTLSCEQNLNHDAMYWYRQDPGQGLRLIYYSQIVNDFQKGDIAEGYSVSREKKESFPLTVTSAQKNPTAFYLCASSMGWGNEQFFGPGTRLTVL.

The V and J genes are TRBV4-2 and TRBJ2-7. The CDR3 length is 15 residues. Germline V gene sequence: CDR1 LGHNA, CDR2 YNFKEQ. The CDR3 protein is CASSQDVASSYEQYF.

This chain joins TRBV19 and TRBJ2-2; the TCRdb call, TRBD2, lacks DNA for checking. Per the germline V gene, CDR1 is LNHDA and CDR2 is SQIVND (reference sequence). CDR3 length: 14 residues. The CDR3 loop reads CASSWPMNTGELFF.

This sequence joins TRBV27 and TRBJ2-5; TCRdb indicates TRBD1, and absent DNA this call remains unverified. This CDR3 contains 14 residues. Germline CDR1 reads MNHEY; CDR2 reads SMNVEV (reference sequence). CDR3 in amino acids: CASSLRDKAETQYF.

J is TRBJ1-4 and V is TRBV4-1. Germline V gene data show CDR1 as MGHRA and CDR2 as YSYEKL. This CDR3 spans 16 amino acids. The CDR3 protein is CASSPTGGRTNEKLFF.

The chain couples TRBV5-1 to TRBJ1-4; the D gene TCRdb calls, TRBD1, cannot be checked with no DNA. The germline V gene encodes CDR1 SGHRS and CDR2 YFSETQ. This CDR3 is built from 13 residues. CDR3 sequence reads: CASSFSRREKLFF.

The chain employs TRBV5-5 and TRBJ2-7; as DNA is missing, the TRBD2 call by TCRdb cannot be tested. The CDR3 sequence is 13 residues long. Germline-derived CDR1 and CDR2 are SGHKS and YYEKEE (reference sequence). The CDR3 region is CASSRDSVGEQYF.

V gene TRBV28 combines with J gene TRBJ2-2. The CDR3 runs to 16 residues. Germline V gene sequence: CDR1 MDHEN, CDR2 SYDVKM. The CDR3 here is CASSLGSTNGGGELFF.